This T cell receptor (beta chain) was identified during a study of patients and donors after allogeneic stem cell transplantation. TCRdb ran MiXCR on the RT-PCR reads and lists one entry per CDR3 protein. The sample has about 110,000 distinct CDR3 sequences; around 35% are singletons. CDR1 and CDR2 (germline): SGHTA, FQGNSA. Trimming pared 1 base from V and 6 bases from J, leaving 7 bases between. The CDR3 contains 13 residues. Source material: blood, either unsorted or a sorted T cell fraction (not recorded which). The receptor was derived from a human donor who was either an allogeneic HSCT recipient or a stem cell or donor lymphocyte infusion donor (not recorded which). It is not recorded whose cells these are; they may come from a transplant donor. The chain couples TRBV7-2 to TRBJ1-3; no clear D gene. This CDR3 is CASSLGAENTIYF. In DNA form, the CDR3 reads TGTGCCAGCAGCTTAGGGGCAGAAAACACCATATATTTT.